The entry below gives a single T cell receptor beta chain sequence along with its context. Its antigen is currently not known. The sample holds no much larger clone one base away, and base qualities are not on file. Each collaborating institution followed its own protocols to collect whole blood in K2EDTA tubes. For TCRbeta analysis, collaborators shipped samples as frozen whole blood, isolated PBMCs, or DNA extracted from either of those sample types. The data are from a study of blood T cell repertoires in COVID-19 (dated by TCRdb to the early 2020s). Concerning the study at large: The collaborator samples originated in the United States, Italy and Spain and spanned the acute and convalescent phases of COVID-19. The material from the prospective study consisted of cDNA or gDNA derived from T cells, B-cell-depleted T cells, or PBMCs. Deeply sampled blood TCRbeta repertoires from subjects exposed to, actively infected with, or recovered from COVID-19 were included in the dataset. A freely available public database, intended as a resource for researchers studying the immune response to SARS-CoV-2, is where the repertoires were released. Samples were obtained from the ongoing ImmuneRACE study (first 160 participants) and from 950 to 1,500 subjects provided by 6 global collaborators. Sample metadata almost always included a de-identified subject ID, COVID-19 status, age in years and sex. Where HLA class I and class II types were available, the types were taken from metadata supplied by the sample provider, not from assay-based typing.

The paper as a whole reports these results and caveats: The amount of clinical and demographic metadata varied by source and participant and was provided uncurated.

CDR1 and CDR2, looked up from the germline V gene, are MNHNS and SASEGT. From the cysteine through the phenylalanine, the CDR3 covers 16 amino acids. Only the CDR3 portion is preserved as DNA: 48 bases, with reading frame beginning at the first base. V and J are trimmed by 0 bases and 11 bases, and the gene matches miss 13 bases of the junction. TCRbeta CDR3 regions were amplified from genomic DNA using the immunoSEQ Assay, a bias-controlled multiplex PCR. The original methods were these. Within the assay, amplification of reference gene primers was used to estimate how many nucleated cells each sample contained. Sequence reads were collapsed and filtered to measure the absolute abundance of every unique TCRbeta CDR3 rearrangement. Productive Simpson clonality was computed per sample as the square root of Simpson's diversity index over productive rearrangements. What TCRdb holds here is the immuneACCESS table cut down to in-frame rearrangements. Part of the clones is not present; checked against another copy, under half of the missing clones reflect an unresolved V gene, and the others are unexplained. The D gene and trimming were derived from the DNA, and the V and J assignments and clone size from that table. The sample table shows about 140,000 clones, and around 86% are seen once. Clones ranked in the top ten supply roughly 2.5% of the sample.

This TCR was recovered from a man in his fifties or sixties with active COVID-19. The sequence links TRBV6-1 to TRBJ1-1, and 9 junctional nucleotides match TRBD1. Sequenced input: peripheral blood. The CDR3 protein sequence reads: CASSEALLGTGNRAFF. The sequence in DNA is TGTGCCAGCAGTGAAGCGCTTCTTGGGACAGGGAATCGGGCTTTCTTT.